This TCR beta chain was recovered during a study of neoadjuvant nivolumab and ipilimumab in lung cancer. Whole-study findings and limits: Only a small number of samples underwent TCR sequencing. Higher pretherapy blood TCR richness went with higher resected-tumor richness.

With respect to this clone: The antigen remains undetermined.

Germline V lookup: CDR1 SGHVS, CDR2 FQNEAQ. The CDR3 has 15 amino acids. V lost 2 bases and J 2 bases, leaving 12 bases between the germline ends. The table came from immunoSEQ multiplex PCR; TCRdb's copy has only in-frame clones and leaves some out. The sample has 1,500 to 2,000 clones, around 86% seen once. The clonotype was recovered from an adult with non-small cell lung cancer. V gene TRBV7-8 combines with J gene TRBJ2-5; D is uncertain. The material sequenced was adjacent normal lung tissue, taken after neoadjuvant nivolumab, alone or with ipilimumab, at or shortly before surgery. In DNA, the CDR3 is TGTGCCAGCAGCTTAAAGGTTGTTCGACAAGAGACCCAGTACTTC. Residues: CASSLKVVRQETQYF.